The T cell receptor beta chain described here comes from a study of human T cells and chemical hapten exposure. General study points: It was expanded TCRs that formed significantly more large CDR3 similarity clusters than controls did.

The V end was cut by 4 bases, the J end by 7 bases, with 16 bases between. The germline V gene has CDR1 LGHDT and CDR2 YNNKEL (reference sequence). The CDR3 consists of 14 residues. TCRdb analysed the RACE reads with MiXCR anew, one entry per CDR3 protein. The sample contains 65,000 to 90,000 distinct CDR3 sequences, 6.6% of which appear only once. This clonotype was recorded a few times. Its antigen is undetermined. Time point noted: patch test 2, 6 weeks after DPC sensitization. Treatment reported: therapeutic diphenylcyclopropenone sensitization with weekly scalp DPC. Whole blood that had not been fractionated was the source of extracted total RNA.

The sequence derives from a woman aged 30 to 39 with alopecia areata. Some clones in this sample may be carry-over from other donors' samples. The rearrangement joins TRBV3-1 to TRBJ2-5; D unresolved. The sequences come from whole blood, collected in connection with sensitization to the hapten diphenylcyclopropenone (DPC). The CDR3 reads CASSRRAPEGTQYF. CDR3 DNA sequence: TGTGCCAGCAGCCGCCGGGCCCCCGAAGGGACCCAGTACTTC.